Each of the 18 T cell receptor beta chains below was sequenced from the same sample in a study of regulatory T cells in long-lasting Graves disease. Stated time point: newly diagnosed GD, antithyroid drugs for less than 3 months. Isolated PBMC RNA provided the starting material for the TCR library. Both iRepertoire HTBI primers and Arm-PCR of CDR3 regions were used to build the TCR beta libraries. TCRdb fed the multiplex PCR reads into MiXCR, producing one record per CDR3 protein. Of approximately 400,000 distinct CDR3 sequences in the sample, 15% were seen once. Another study also made use of these data, one on T cells in Graves' hyperthyroidism and ophthalmopathy.

The sample here was peripheral blood mononuclear cells (PBMCs), taken at new diagnosis, from a patient treated with antithyroid drugs. The receptors originated from a woman aged 25 to 39 with Graves disease.

This clonotype was counted ten times or more. For the CDR3, the DNA is TGTGCCATCAGTGGTCGGGGTACTGAAGCTTTCTTT. Protein product: CAISGRGTEAFF. The chain carries TRBV10-3 and TRBJ1-1, with D hard to call. Per germline, CDR1 ENHRY and CDR2 SYGVKD. The ends were cut back, 4 bases at V and 5 bases at J, with 8 bases in the middle. CDR3 length: 12 amino acids.

This clonotype was counted ten times or more. CDR3 sequence: CASKARTSGANEQYF. CDR3 DNA: TGTGCCAGCAAAGCGCGGACTAGCGGGGCAAACGAGCAGTACTTC. The rearrangement joins TRBV7-8 to TRBJ2-7; TRBD2 aligns across 12 bases. The CDR3 length is 15 residues. V was pared by 7 bases and J by 5 bases, with 9 bases of the junction left unmatched. The germline gives CDR1 SGHVS, CDR2 FQNEAQ.

This clonotype came up a few times. A far bigger clonotype differs at one base, so this is likely a read error. V usage is TRBV14 and J usage is TRBJ2-1; TRBD2 matches 13 bases. This CDR3 is built from 16 residues. Trimming at V came to 4 bases and at J to 5 bases, leaving 5 bases not matched to a gene. CDR1 and CDR2 (germline): SGHDN, FVKESK. CDR3 sequence (DNA): TGTGCCAGCAGCCCACTCGGGACTAGCGGGAACAATGAGCAGTTCTTC. This encodes CASSPLGTSGNNEQFF.

Ten or more counts support this clonotype. This chain links TRBV28 with TRBJ2-3; 11 bases agree with TRBD2. V dropped 6 bases and J dropped 2; count of bases not matched to a gene: 7. This CDR3 spans 16 amino acids. Germline V gene sequence: CDR1 MDHEN, CDR2 SYDVKM. The CDR3 coding sequence is TGTGCCAGCAGCAGACTAGCGGGGCCAGACACAGATACGCAGTATTTT. Its translation: CASSRLAGPDTDTQYF.

On this clonotype itself: A much larger clonotype is one base distant, so this may be a read error. CDR3 DNA: TGTGCCAGCAGTCAAGGACGGGGATATAACTATGGCTACACCTTC. Translating gives CASSQGRGYNYGYTF. J is TRBJ1-2 and V is TRBV11-2; no reliable D call. This CDR3 comprises 15 residues. Trimming took 6 bases from V and 1 from J, leaving 15 bases between them. CDR1 SGHAT and CDR2 FQNNGV come from the germline V gene.

V is TRBV9 and J is TRBJ1-5, with 9 bases that match TRBD1. The ends lost 6 bases at V and 5 bases at J; junction bases unmatched: 18. The CDR3 consists of 18 residues. Germline lookup yields CDR1 SGDLS and CDR2 YYNGEE. The CDR3 loop is CASILTPWTGEGDQPQHF. The DNA of the CDR3 is TGTGCCAGCATCCTAACCCCTTGGACAGGGGAAGGGGATCAGCCCCAGCATTTT.

This sequence joins TRBV6-1 and TRBJ2-2, with TRBD1 as a possible D gene (5 bases). Trimming took off 4 bases at V and 1 base at J, with 10 bases between the two ends. The CDR3 runs 15 residues. From germline, CDR1 is MNHNS and CDR2 SASEGT. The CDR3 sequence is CASSGPTGNTGELFF. As DNA, the CDR3 is TGTGCCAGCAGTGGGCCCACAGGGAACACCGGGGAGCTGTTTTTT.

This clonotype showed up many times. The V gene is TRBV13, the J gene TRBJ2-1; D is undetermined. CDR1 and CDR2 (germline): PRHDT, FYEKMQ (reference sequence). There are 14 residues in the CDR3. Trimming removed 6 bases from V and 6 bases from J, with 15 bases in between. Here the CDR3 DNA reads TGTGCCAGCAGTATTCCGCTGAGGAGCAATGAGCAGTTCTTC. This codes for CASSIPLRSNEQFF. The variable domain in full, with the rest retrieved from reference TRBV13 and TRBJ2-1, is AAGVIQSPRHLIKEKRETATLKCYPIPRHDTVYWYQQGPGQDPQFLISFYEKMQSDKGSIPDRFSAQQFSDYHSELNMSSLELGDSALYFCASSIPLRSNEQFFGPGTRLTVL.

This clonotype appeared many times. The rearrangement joins TRBV5-1 to TRBJ2-7; 11 positions match TRBD1. The CDR3 covers 15 residues. Germline CDR1 and CDR2: SGHRS and YFSETQ. The junction had 3 bases not matched to a gene; V was cut back by 0 bases and J by 4 bases. CDR3 in amino acids: CASSLEGQGDYEQYF. DNA for the CDR3: TGCGCCAGCAGCTTGGAGGGACAGGGGGATTACGAGCAGTACTTC.

This clonotype was seen ten or more times. This chain connects TRBV28 to TRBJ1-5, with 7 bases aligning to TRBD1. J gave up 5 bases and V 4 bases, and 14 bases lay outside the gene matches. The germline gives CDR1 MDHEN, CDR2 SYDVKM. CDR3 size: 17 residues. CDR3: CASSSRSGQSYYQPQHF. Here the CDR3 DNA reads TGTGCCAGCAGTTCCCGATCGGGACAGTCTTACTATCAGCCCCAGCATTTT.

The sample holds many counts of this clonotype. The chain employs TRBV12-5 and TRBJ2-7; no clear D. Germline CDR1 is LGHNT and CDR2 is FRNRAP. Trimming shortened V by 6 bases and J by 4 bases, and 10 bases separated the two germline ends. This CDR3 contains 12 residues. The CDR3 here is CASGPSWYEQYF. The CDR3 nucleotides are TGTGCTAGTGGACCCAGTTGGTACGAGCAGTACTTC.

Many counts were recorded for this clonotype. This rearrangement joins TRBV12-3 or TRBV12-4 to TRBJ1-1, with D unclear. The V end lost 8 bases, the J end lost 3 bases, and 10 bases lay between the germline ends. The CDR3 runs 12 residues. The CDR3 nucleotides read TGTGCCAGCGGGTGGACGGACACTGAAGCTTTCTTT. Its protein product is CASGWTDTEAFF.

This clonotype occurred a few times. CDR3 DNA: TGTGCCAGCAGCTCGGGACTAGCGGGGTACCCCTACAATGAGCAGTTCTTC. Its translation: CASSSGLAGYPYNEQFF. The V and J genes are TRBV7-3 and TRBJ2-1; 13 bases are shared with TRBD2. The junction had 5 bases not matched to a gene; V was cut back by 4 bases and J by 2 bases. This CDR3 region has 17 residues. CDR1 is SGHTA and CDR2 is FQGTGA in the germline V gene.

Worth noting for this clonotype: A far larger clone is only one base removed, so a read error is likely. The chain employs TRBV11-2 and TRBJ2-5; D assignment may be TRBD1 or TRBD2 (6 bases each). V was shortened by 5 bases and J by 7 bases, with 20 bases between the two germline ends. Per germline, CDR1 SGHAT and CDR2 FQNNGV. This CDR3 is built from 15 residues. This CDR3 reads CASSPGAWVGGTQYF. The CDR3 DNA reads TGTGCCAGCAGCCCAGGGGCCTGGGTGGGGGGGACCCAGTACTTC.

This clonotype showed up many times. The rearrangement uses TRBV7-2 and TRBJ2-1; 7 bases map to TRBD2. Germline V gene sequence: CDR1 SGHTA, CDR2 FQGNSA. Trimming took 1 base from V and 10 from J; bases not matched to a gene: 19. CDR3 length: 18 residues. CDR3 protein: CASSLVGVRGGPGEEQFF. The CDR3 DNA follows: TGTGCCAGCAGCTTAGTGGGGGTAAGGGGAGGGCCCGGGGAGGAGCAGTTCTTC.

This clonotype was seen ten or more times. The chain links TRBV12-3 or TRBV12-4 to TRBJ1-2; D is undetermined. With 2 bases removed from V and 5 bases from J, the gap between germline ends came to 9 bases. The CDR3 covers 13 residues. The CDR3 spells CASSLIPGYGYTF. CDR3 sequence (DNA): TGTGCCAGCAGTTTAATCCCGGGGTATGGCTACACCTTC.

This clonotype was recorded at least ten times. This chain links TRBV20-1 with TRBJ2-3, with D tentatively TRBD2 (6 bases). Deletions cut 3 bases from V and 4 bases from J, with 17 bases between. Per the germline V gene, CDR1 is DFQATT and CDR2 is SNEGSKA (reference sequence). CDR3 length equals 15 residues. The CDR3 sequence: CSARPMRAGSDTQYF. CDR3 nucleotides: TGCAGTGCTAGGCCAATGAGGGCGGGGTCAGATACGCAGTATTTT.

V is TRBV4-1 and J is TRBJ2-7, with 11 bases fitting TRBD2. The V gene's germline CDR1 is MGHRA and CDR2 YSYEKL. This CDR3 has 16 amino acids. Trimming removed 1 base from V and 4 bases from J; junction bases left unmatched: 6. The CDR3 loop reads CASSQVPSGRFYEQYF. In DNA form, the CDR3 reads TGCGCCAGCAGCCAAGTTCCTAGCGGGAGGTTTTACGAGCAGTACTTC.